Sequencing of this T cell receptor beta chain was carried out in a study of shared clonotypes between healthy human individuals. The assay was immunoSEQ multiplex PCR, and TCRdb's table has in-frame clones only and misses some. The sample includes just over 2,000,000 clones, roughly 94% of them seen just once. The CDR3 spans 14 residues. CDR1 and CDR2 from the germline V gene are SNHLY and FYNNEI. V dropped 7 bases and J dropped 5; count of bases not matched to a gene: 9. The V gene is TRBV2, the J gene TRBJ2-7, with 9 bases that match TRBD2. The sample consisted of naive CD4+ T cells sorted from blood. The sample's subset: CD45RA+ positively selected. This sequence was found in a man aged 18 to 29 in good health. The CDR3 is CASIALAGWDEQYF. The CDR3 DNA sequence: TGTGCCAGCATTGCGCTAGCGGGGTGGGACGAGCAGTACTTC.